A single sample is the source of the 30 T cell receptor beta chains below, sequenced in a study of OX40 agonist ivuxolimab in advanced cancers. Some clones are missing from TCRdb's copy, which holds only in-frame ones; the method was immunoSEQ multiplex PCR. The sample lists some 65,000 clones; around 86% were seen once. Sequencing was performed on CD4+ or CD8+ T cells sorted from blood, taken in a trial of the OX40 agonist ivuxolimab. The receptors were sampled from an adult with an advanced solid tumor such as melanoma, head and neck, liver or kidney cancer.

Only one count was recorded for this clone. This chain uses TRBV7-9 with TRBJ2-2; 11 bases map to TRBD1. Germline-derived CDR1 and CDR2 are SEHNR and FQNEAQ (reference sequence). The CDR3 runs 16 residues. The J segment lost 5 bases and the V segment lost 5 bases, leaving 7 bases of the junction unmatched. The CDR3 sequence is CASSTRDRGRTGELFF. Here the CDR3 DNA reads TGTGCCAGCAGCACACGGGACAGGGGGAGGACCGGGGAGCTGTTTTTT. The whole variable domain, remainder taken from reference TRBV7-9 and TRBJ2-2, is DTGVSQNPRHKITKRGQNVTFRCDPISEHNRLYWYRQTLGQGPEFLTYFQNEAQLEKSRLLSDRFSAERPKGSFSTLEIQRTEQGDSAMYLCASSTRDRGRTGELFFGEGSRLTVL.

The V gene is TRBV4-1, the J gene TRBJ1-1; D is possibly TRBD1 (6 bases). The CDR3 length is 15 residues. Germline loops: CDR1 MGHRA, CDR2 YSYEKL. Trimming left V 1 base short and J 5 bases short, with 14 bases between. CDR3 coding DNA: TGCGCCAGCAGCCAAGGGGCCGGGGGCAGAACTGAAGCTTTCTTT. Protein product: CASSQGAGGRTEAFF.

The CDR3: CASSLLRGHEQYF. The DNA of the CDR3 is TGTGCCAGCAGCTTGCTTAGGGGCCACGAGCAGTACTTC. The rearrangement uses TRBV5-6 and TRBJ2-7; the D gene is possibly TRBD1 (5 bases). Per the germline V gene, CDR1 is SGHDT and CDR2 is YYEEEE. The CDR3 totals 13 residues. With 1 base removed from V and 5 bases from J, the gap between germline ends came to 10 bases.

The gene calls are TRBV6-1 and TRBJ2-2; D call uncertain. Germline CDR1 MNHNS, CDR2 SASEGT. The V end was cut by 6 bases, the J end by 7 bases, with 12 bases between. The CDR3 is 13 residues long. CDR3 in DNA: TGTGCCAGCAGCTCCCAGGTGCACGGGGAGCTGTTTTTT. Translation: CASSSQVHGELFF.

V is TRBV9 and J is TRBJ1-2; weak D call: TRBD1 (6 bases). Germline values: CDR1 SGDLS, CDR2 YYNGEE. Trimming removed 0 bases at V and 5 bases at J, with 8 bases between. The CDR3 sequence is 13 residues long. The DNA of the CDR3 is TGTGCCAGCAGCGTAGCCAGGGGTTATGGCTACACCTTC. Protein sequence: CASSVARGYGYTF. The entire variable domain, with the rest obtained from reference TRBV9 and TRBJ1-2, is as follows: DSGVTQTPKHLITATGQRVTLRCSPRSGDLSVYWYQQSLDQGLQFLIQYYNGEERAKGNILERFSAQQFPDLHSELNLSSLELGDSALYFCASSVARGYGYTFGSGTRLTVV.

CDR3 amino acids: CASSSGTGGGQPQHF. In nucleotides, the CDR3 is TGTGCCAGCAGCTCAGGGACAGGGGGCGGTCAGCCCCAGCATTTT. The chain has TRBV7-2 and TRBJ1-5; 12 nucleotides match TRBD1. The germline V gene encodes CDR1 SGHTA and CDR2 FQGNSA. The length of the CDR3 is 15 residues. With V trimmed by 4 bases and J by 6 bases, 4 bases remained unmatched.

The CDR3 spells CASVRQETQYF. The CDR3 region has the DNA TGTGCCAGCGTGCGGCAAGAGACCCAGTACTTC. The J gene is TRBJ2-5, the V gene TRBV7-9, with D hard to call. CDR3 length: 11 residues. V was cut by 8 bases and J by 2 bases, with 6 bases left in between. Looked up from germline, CDR1 is SEHNR and CDR2 is FQNEAQ (reference sequence). Using reference TRBV7-9 and TRBJ2-5 for the parts outside the CDR3, the full variable domain is DTGVSQNPRHKITKRGQNVTFRCDPISEHNRLYWYRQTLGQGPEFLTYFQNEAQLEKSRLLSDRFSAERPKGSFSTLEIQRTEQGDSAMYLCASVRQETQYFGPGTRLLVL.

The chain has TRBV30 and TRBJ2-5; 8 nucleotides agree with TRBD2. With V trimmed by 8 bases and J by 2 bases, 10 bases remained unmatched. Germline V gene lookup returns CDR1 GTSNPN and CDR2 SVGIG (reference sequence). This CDR3 has 14 residues. CDR3 nucleotides: TGTGCCGGCGGGGGGCACGGGTGGCAAGAGACCCAGTACTTC. As protein: CAGGGHGWQETQYF.

V usage is TRBV23-1 and J usage is TRBJ1-6; no clear D gene. TRBV23-1 is flagged as an ORF with uncertain function. CDR3 length: 11 residues. V gave up 3 bases and J gave up 10 bases, with 4 bases separating them. CDR3 sequence: CASSQGSPLHF. The DNA for the CDR3 is TGCGCCAGCAGTCAGGGGTCACCCCTCCACTTT.

The rearrangement links TRBV25-1 to TRBJ2-3; TRBD1 aligns across 8 bases. The CDR3 loop spans 15 amino acids. Germline-derived CDR1 and CDR2 are MGHDK and SYGVNS. V was pared by 4 bases and J by 2 bases, with 5 bases of the junction left unmatched. CDR3 region: CASSGTGSLTDTQYF. In nucleotides, the CDR3 is TGTGCCAGCAGTGGGACAGGGTCTCTCACAGATACGCAGTATTTT.

The V and J genes are TRBV19 and TRBJ1-4, with D possibly matching TRBD1 (5 bases). Trimming took 9 bases from V and 0 from J, leaving 11 bases between them. The CDR3 runs to 14 residues. Germline V gives CDR1 LNHDA, CDR2 SQIVND (reference sequence). The CDR3 protein is CASNRIATNEKLFF. The CDR3 region has the DNA TGTGCCAGCAACAGGATTGCAACTAATGAAAAACTGTTTTTT.

The rearrangement links TRBV5-1 to TRBJ2-3; 10 positions match TRBD1. The CDR3 spans 16 residues. CDR1 and CDR2 from the germline V gene are SGHRS and YFSETQ. Trimming removed 4 bases from V and 2 bases from J; junction bases left unmatched: 7. CDR3 nucleotides: TGCGCCAGCAGCCTTGGACAGGGGGGCTACACAGATACGCAGTATTTT. Amino acids: CASSLGQGGYTDTQYF. The variable domain in full, completed from reference TRBV5-1 and TRBJ2-3, reads KAGVTQTPRYLIKTRGQQVTLSCSPISGHRSVSWYQQTPGQGLQFLFEYFSETQRNKGNFPGRFSGRQFSNSRSEMNVSTLELGDSALYLCASSLGQGGYTDTQYFGPGTRLTVL.

The chain joins TRBV2 to TRBJ2-2; possibly TRBD2 for D (5 bases). This CDR3 comprises 14 residues. The germline V and J ends were trimmed by 8 bases and 5 bases, with 15 bases remaining between them. CDR1 SNHLY and CDR2 FYNNEI come from the germline V gene. CDR3 region: CASVSTSRTGELFF. Here the CDR3 DNA reads TGTGCCAGCGTCAGCACTAGTCGTACCGGGGAGCTGTTTTTT.

V is TRBV11-2 and J is TRBJ1-2; 10 bases align to TRBD1. Germline V gene sequence: CDR1 SGHAT, CDR2 FQNNGV. V was clipped by 6 bases and J by 0 bases; unmatched bases: 1. The CDR3 extends over 14 amino acids. CDR3 sequence: CASRTGGSNYGYTF. CDR3 bases: TGTGCCAGCAGGACAGGGGGCTCTAACTATGGCTACACCTTC.

The V and J genes are TRBV11-2 and TRBJ2-2, with D unresolved. Germline V CDR1 and CDR2: SGHAT, FQNNGV. Deletions cut 5 bases from V and 0 bases from J, with 13 bases between. CDR3 length: 16 residues. DNA for the CDR3: TGTGCCAGCAGCCGAAAGAGGCCATCGAACACCGGGGAGCTGTTTTTT. Its translation: CASSRKRPSNTGELFF. Together with reference TRBV11-2 and TRBJ2-2, the CDR3 gives the full variable domain: EAGVAQSPRYKIIEKRQSVAFWCNPISGHATLYWYQQILGQGPKLLIQFQNNGVVDDSQLPKDRFSAERLKGVDSTLKIQPAKLEDSAVYLCASSRKRPSNTGELFFGEGSRLTVL.

This sequence joins TRBV7-6 and TRBJ1-4; 8 nucleotides align to TRBD1. Unmatched junction bases numbered 3, after V lost 4 bases and J lost 5 bases. CDR1 and CDR2 from the germline V gene are SGHVS and FNYEAQ. The CDR3 covers 14 residues. In DNA form, the CDR3 reads TGTGCCAGCAGCTACGGACAGGGAAATGAAAAACTGTTTTTT. Translated: CASSYGQGNEKLFF.

The genes are TRBV4-1 and TRBJ1-1; 8 positions match TRBD1. The CDR3 extends over 17 amino acids. Germline V CDR1 and CDR2: MGHRA, YSYEKL. The V segment lost 2 bases and the J segment 0 bases; nucleotides outside the gene matches: 8. CDR3 amino acids: CASSQHWTGTMNTEAFF. DNA of the CDR3: TGCGCCAGCAGCCAACACTGGACAGGGACCATGAACACTGAAGCTTTCTTT.

A few counts support this clone. The chain joins TRBV4-1 to TRBJ2-6, with D possibly being TRBD1 or TRBD2 (6 bases each). V lost 8 bases, J lost 3 bases, and 20 bases lay in between. This CDR3 region has 17 residues. Germline lookup yields CDR1 MGHRA and CDR2 YSYEKL. The DNA for the CDR3 is TGCGCCAGCGGTTCACGGGGGCAGGGAATTGGGGCCAACGTCCTGACTTTC. As protein: CASGSRGQGIGANVLTF.

This clone was observed a few times. V usage is TRBV2 and J usage is TRBJ2-1; the D gene is possibly TRBD1 (6 bases). CDR3 length: 13 amino acids. CDR1 SNHLY and CDR2 FYNNEI come from the germline V gene. V was trimmed by 3 bases and J by 7 bases, leaving 10 bases between them. CDR3 nucleotide sequence: TGTGCCAGCAGTGAGCAGGGGATGAATGAGCAGTTCTTC. Encoded protein: CASSEQGMNEQFF.

V and J are TRBV30 and TRBJ2-7; no clear D gene. The V end lost 3 bases, the J end lost 2 bases, and 8 bases lay between the germline ends. Germline assignment: CDR1 GTSNPN and CDR2 SVGIG (reference sequence). The CDR3 covers 12 residues. The DNA of the CDR3 is TGTGCCTGGAGCGCATTTGCCTACGAGCAGTACTTC. It yields the protein CAWSAFAYEQYF.

The rearrangement joins TRBV7-2 to TRBJ1-3; tentative D call: TRBD1 (5 bases). V lost 7 bases and J 0 bases, leaving 7 bases between the germline ends. The CDR3 length is 13 residues. Germline CDR1 is SGHTA and CDR2 is FQGNSA. CDR3 DNA: TGTGCCAGCACGACAGACTCTGGAAACACCATATATTTT. It specifies CASTTDSGNTIYF.

This clone was seen more than once but under ten times. The CDR3 coding sequence is TGCGCCAGCAGCCAAGAGGTAGGGGTCGACAATCAGCCCCAGCATTTT. Translation: CASSQEVGVDNQPQHF. This chain joins TRBV4-1 and TRBJ1-5; the D gene is possibly TRBD1 (5 bases). Germline V CDR1 and CDR2: MGHRA, YSYEKL. V shed 0 bases and J shed 3 bases, with 12 bases lying between them. CDR3 length: 16 residues.

V gene TRBV7-2 combines with J gene TRBJ1-2; D is ambiguous. The germline gives CDR1 SGHTA, CDR2 FQGNSA. The V and J ends lost 3 bases and 0 bases respectively, with 11 bases between them. This CDR3 is 15 amino acids long. CDR3 protein: CASSFGRFSNYGYTF. In nucleotides, the CDR3 is TGTGCCAGCAGCTTCGGACGGTTCTCTAACTATGGCTACACCTTC.

V and J are TRBV4-2 and TRBJ1-1; D is unresolved. CDR1 is LGHNA and CDR2 is YNFKEQ in the germline V gene. The CDR3 totals 14 residues. Trimming took off 1 base at V and 3 bases at J, with 9 bases between the two ends. CDR3 region: CASSQGVGYTEAFF. For the CDR3, the DNA is TGTGCCAGCAGCCAAGGAGTCGGTTACACTGAAGCTTTCTTT.

This clone was seen more than once but under ten times. This sequence joins TRBV10-3 and TRBJ1-5; 7 bases agree with TRBD1. V shed 6 bases, J shed 3 bases, and the junction held 5 bases outside the gene matches. The CDR3 runs to 14 residues. Germline V lookup: CDR1 ENHRY, CDR2 SYGVKD. The CDR3 nucleotides are TGTGCCATCAGCAGGGGGGGGGACAATCAGCCCCAGCATTTT. It translates to CAISRGGDNQPQHF.

The chain employs TRBV5-1 and TRBJ2-5; 7 bases line up with TRBD1. CDR3 length equals 14 residues. The germline gives CDR1 SGHRS, CDR2 YFSETQ. V trimming: 0 bases; J trimming: 4 bases; junction bases outside the gene matches: 3. The CDR3 DNA reads TGCGCCAGCAGCTTGGACGACAGGGTAGAGACCCAGTACTTC. Translating it yields CASSLDDRVETQYF.

The chain uses TRBV5-6 and TRBJ2-7, with 10 bases aligning to TRBD1. The CDR3 length is 17 residues. The ends lost 3 bases at V and 3 bases at J; junction bases unmatched: 12. Germline CDR1 SGHDT, CDR2 YYEEEE. The CDR3 nucleotides are TGTGCCAGCAGCTCGTTTCGACAGGGGGCTTCCGGCTACGAGCAGTACTTC. It specifies CASSSFRQGASGYEQYF.

V is TRBV28 and J is TRBJ1-1; 9 bases match TRBD1. This CDR3 contains 12 residues. The V gene end was trimmed by 6 bases and the J gene end by 8 bases; junction bases not matched to a gene: 4. The germline V gene has CDR1 MDHEN and CDR2 SYDVKM. CDR3 protein: CASRPGTGEAFF. The CDR3, as DNA: TGTGCCAGCAGACCTGGGACAGGGGAAGCTTTCTTT.

This sequence joins TRBV5-4 and TRBJ1-2; D may be TRBD1 (5 bases). Germline V gives CDR1 SGHNT, CDR2 YYREEE (reference sequence). This CDR3 is 13 amino acids long. V shed 3 bases and J shed 8 bases, with 14 bases lying between them. In DNA form, the CDR3 reads TGTGCCAGCAGCTACCTGGGGGGACGCGGCTACACCTTC. This gives the protein CASSYLGGRGYTF.

This clone was observed a single time. This chain joins TRBV29-1 and TRBJ2-2; D gene uncertain. Germline loops: CDR1 SQVTM, CDR2 ANQGSEA. Trimming left V 4 bases short and J 0 bases short, with 3 bases between. CDR3 length equals 12 residues. In nucleotides, the CDR3 is TGCAGCGTTGCGCCGAACACCGGGGAGCTGTTTTTT. Translating gives CSVAPNTGELFF.